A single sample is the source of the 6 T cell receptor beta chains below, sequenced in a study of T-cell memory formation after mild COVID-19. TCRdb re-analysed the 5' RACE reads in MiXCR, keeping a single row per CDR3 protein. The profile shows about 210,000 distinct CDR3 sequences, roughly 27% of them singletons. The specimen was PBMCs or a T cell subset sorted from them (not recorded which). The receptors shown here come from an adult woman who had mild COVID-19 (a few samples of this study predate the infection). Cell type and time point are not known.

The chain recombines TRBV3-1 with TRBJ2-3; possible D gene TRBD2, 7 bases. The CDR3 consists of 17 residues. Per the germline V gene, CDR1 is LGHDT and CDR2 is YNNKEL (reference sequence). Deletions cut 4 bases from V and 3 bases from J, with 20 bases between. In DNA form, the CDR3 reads TGTGCCAGCAGCCTTGGGTCAGGCGGGGGCGCGACAGATACGCAGTATTTT. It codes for CASSLGSGGGATDTQYF.

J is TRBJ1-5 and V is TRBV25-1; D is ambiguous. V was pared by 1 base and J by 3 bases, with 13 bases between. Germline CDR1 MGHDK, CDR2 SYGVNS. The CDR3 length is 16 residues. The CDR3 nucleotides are TGTGCCAGCAGTGAATCGGCAGGTAGAGACAATCAGCCCCAGCATTTT. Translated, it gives CASSESAGRDNQPQHF.

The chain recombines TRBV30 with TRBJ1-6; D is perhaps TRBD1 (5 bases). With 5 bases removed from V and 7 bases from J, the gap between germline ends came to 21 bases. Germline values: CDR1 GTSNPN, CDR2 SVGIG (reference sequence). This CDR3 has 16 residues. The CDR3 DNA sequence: TGTGCCTGGGGTCGGCAGGGACGGGGAGGAAATTCACCCCTCCACTTT. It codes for CAWGRQGRGGNSPLHF.

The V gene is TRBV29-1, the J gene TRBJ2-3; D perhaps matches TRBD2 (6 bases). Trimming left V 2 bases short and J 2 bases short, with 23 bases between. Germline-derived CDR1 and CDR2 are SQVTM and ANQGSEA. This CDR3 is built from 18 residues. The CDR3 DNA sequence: TGCAGCGTTGAATGGGTGGAGGGACCGACCCATTACACAGATACGCAGTATTTT. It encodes CSVEWVEGPTHYTDTQYF.

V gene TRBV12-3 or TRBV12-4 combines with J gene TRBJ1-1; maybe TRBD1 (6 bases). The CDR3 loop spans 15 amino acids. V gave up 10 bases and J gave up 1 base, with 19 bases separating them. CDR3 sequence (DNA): TGTGCCATCACGGGGGGGCGGATCAAGAACACTGAAGCTTTCTTT. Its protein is CAITGGRIKNTEAFF.

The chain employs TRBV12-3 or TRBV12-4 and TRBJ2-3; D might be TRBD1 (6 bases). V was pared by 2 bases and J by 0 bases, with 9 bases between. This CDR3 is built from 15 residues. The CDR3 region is CASSLKQGSTDTQYF. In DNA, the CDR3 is TGTGCCAGCAGTTTAAAACAGGGTAGCACAGATACGCAGTATTTT.